A single count supports the clone carrying this TCR beta chain. Profiling relied on immunoSEQ multiplex PCR, and the TCRdb table lists in-frame clones only, not all of them. The sample carries roughly 130,000 clones, approximately 94% recorded once. Germline-derived CDR1 and CDR2 are SGHTA and FQGNSA. The CDR3 contains 16 residues. Deletions cut 3 bases from V and 4 bases from J, with 13 bases between. This sample was included in a study of control samples from healthy donors and cancer patients. The sequenced sample was PBMCs. The sequence came from a middle-aged man with head and neck cancer. The chain is built from TRBV7-2 and TRBJ1-6; D is unresolved. The CDR3 reads CASSFQPIVYNSPLHF. Written as DNA, the CDR3 is TGTGCCAGCAGCTTCCAACCCATCGTATATAATTCACCCCTCCACTTT.